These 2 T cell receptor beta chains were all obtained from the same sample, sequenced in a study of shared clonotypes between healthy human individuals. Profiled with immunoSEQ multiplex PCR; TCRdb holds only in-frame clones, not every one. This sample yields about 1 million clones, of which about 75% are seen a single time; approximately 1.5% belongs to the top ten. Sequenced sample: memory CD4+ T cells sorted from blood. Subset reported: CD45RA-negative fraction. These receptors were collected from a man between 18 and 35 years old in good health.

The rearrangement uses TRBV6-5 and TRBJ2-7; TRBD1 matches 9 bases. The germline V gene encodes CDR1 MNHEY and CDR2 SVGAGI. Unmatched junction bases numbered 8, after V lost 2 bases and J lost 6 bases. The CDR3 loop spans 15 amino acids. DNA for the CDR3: TGTGCCAGCAGTTACCCGGGGGACAGGGACCCCGAGCAGTACTTC. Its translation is CASSYPGDRDPEQYF.

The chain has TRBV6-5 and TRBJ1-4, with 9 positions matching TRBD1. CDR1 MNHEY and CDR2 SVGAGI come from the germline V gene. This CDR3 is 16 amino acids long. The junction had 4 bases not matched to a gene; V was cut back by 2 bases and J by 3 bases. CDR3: CASSYGTGQSNEKLFF. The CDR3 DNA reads TGTGCCAGCAGTTACGGGACAGGGCAGTCTAATGAAAAACTGTTTTTT.